This T cell receptor beta chain was found in a study of blood T cells in healthy people across ages. Details on this clonotype: As yet, its antigen is unknown.

The germline V gene encodes CDR1 MNHNY and CDR2 SVGAGI (reference sequence). The CDR3 loop spans 15 amino acids. A second 7 to 11 cycle PCR used barcoded and J-beta primers. A single record per CDR3 protein comes from TCRdb applying MiXCR to the 5' RACE reads. The data show around 800,000 distinct CDR3 sequences, about a quarter seen once. Findings and limits, study-wide: The authors considered diversity estimates from one million T cells to be underestimates.

This sample was also put to use in a study of T cells of mothers and their children. That paper notes: Three healthy Caucasian mothers and their six children were the donors. The TCR beta CDR3 read count exceeded 9.5 million for each mother and was a few million for each child. The study found slightly higher but non-significant overlap in related versus unrelated mother-child pairs.

V usage is TRBV6-6 and J usage is TRBJ2-1; D ambiguous. The last part of the DNA fits TRBJ2-7 better; the J call may be wrong. The sequence was obtained from a boy aged 10-17 years in good health. The sample comprised blood. CDR3 DNA: TGTGCCAGCAGTTACCCTACACTCTCAATCTACGAGCAGTACTTC. Protein: CASSYPTLSIYEQYF.